The rows below give T cell receptor beta chains drawn from one sample of a study of Graves' ophthalmopathy and Graves' hyperthyroidism. Each CDR3 protein is one row after TCRdb ran MiXCR on the multiplex PCR reads. The sample holds 740,000 or so distinct CDR3 sequences, roughly 40% seen once. Sequencing was carried out using peripheral blood. These TCRs come from an adult man with Graves' ophthalmopathy. The CDR3 runs from the conserved cysteine through the conserved F or W. A D gene is named only where the DNA matches it firmly. Only part of the rows carry a size: once, few, many, or a class if the clone is expanded.

D gene	CDR3 length	clone size	V gene	J gene	CDR3 DNA	CDR3 protein
NA	14	many	TRBV7-2	TRBJ2-5	TGTGCCAGCAGCTTAGGCAGAGTCCAAGAGACCCAGTACTTC	CASSLGRVQETQYF
NA	15	few	TRBV11-2	TRBJ1-6	TGTGCCAGCAGTACCACCGACGGGTTTAGATCACCCCTCCACTTT	CASSTTDGFRSPLHF
NA	15	NA	TRBV25-1	TRBJ1-1	TGTGCCAGCAGTACACGGACTTCCAGCAGCACTGAAGCTTTCTTT	CASSTRTSSSTEAFF
NA	14	NA	TRBV7-3	TRBJ2-7	TGTGCCAGTTCAGGGTACCCGTTCTCCTACGAGCAGTACTTC	CASSGYPFSYEQYF
NA	11	few	TRBV29-1	TRBJ2-1	TGCAGCGTTGAACGAGGGAATGAGCAGTTCTTC	CSVERGNEQFF
NA	13	NA	TRBV20-1	TRBJ2-7	TGCAGTGCCCCGGACAGAGAATTCTACGAGCAGTACTTC	CSAPDREFYEQYF
TRBD1	18	few	TRBV19	TRBJ2-6	TGTGCCAGTAGTATTGTTTCCGTCAGGGGGCCTGGGGCCAACGTCCTGACTTTC	CASSIVSVRGPGANVLTF
NA	15	many	TRBV5-1	TRBJ1-5	TGCGCCAGCAGCTTGTCAGGGTACAGCAATCAGCCCCAGCATTTT	CASSLSGYSNQPQHF
NA	14	NA	TRBV20-1	TRBJ2-7	TGCAGTGCCGGGCCGGGGCGGGGCTCCTACGAGCAGTACTTC	CSAGPGRGSYEQYF
NA	13	many	TRBV29-1	TRBJ1-2	TGCAGCGCCCGACTCCCGGGCCAACATGGCTACACCTTC	CSARLPGQHGYTF
NA	17	few	TRBV6-6	TRBJ2-2	TGTGCCAGCAGTTACTCGATTGTGACAGGAGGGACCGGGGAGCTGTTTTTT	CASSYSIVTGGTGELFF
NA	16	few	TRBV19	TRBJ1-2	TGTGCCAGTAGTATCGCCGCCGGGGGGCTCGGCTATGGCTACACCTTC	CASSIAAGGLGYGYTF
NA	16	NA	TRBV15	TRBJ2-5	TGTGCCGCCAGCAGCTCGGGACGGACTCCGGGGGAGACCCAGTACTTC	CAASSSGRTPGETQYF
NA	15	few	TRBV6-6	TRBJ1-3	TGTGCCAGCAGTTACCCAGAGATCTCTGGAAACACCATATATTTT	CASSYPEISGNTIYF
NA	13	NA	TRBV20-1	TRBJ2-7	TGCAGTGCTCTTGTTGGCCCTTCCTACGAGCAGTACTTC	CSALVGPSYEQYF
NA	14	NA	TRBV20-1	TRBJ1-2	TGCAGTGCTCCTTCGACAGACGGCCTCGAAGGCTACACCTTC	CSAPSTDGLEGYTF
TRBD1	16	NA	TRBV25-1	TRBJ2-7	TGTGCCAGCAGCCTCATGGGGGGACAGGGATGGGACGAGCAGTACTTC	CASSLMGGQGWDEQYF
NA	15	NA	TRBV2	TRBJ1-4	TGTGCCAGCAGTCCCGGACCCGGGGCAGGTGAAAAACTGTTTTTT	CASSPGPGAGEKLFF
NA	14	many	TRBV7-3	TRBJ2-2	TGTGCCAGCAGCTTAACTCGCAGGACCGGGGAGCTGTTTTTT	CASSLTRRTGELFF
NA	10	NA	TRBV2	TRBJ1-2	TGTGCCAGCAGTGAATGGGGCTACACCTTC	CASSEWGYTF
TRBD1	15	NA	TRBV12-3/TRBV12-4	TRBJ1-1	TGTGCCAGCAGTCCCGCCGGGACAGGGGTCACTGAAGCTTTCTTT	CASSPAGTGVTEAFF
NA	13	many	TRBV20-1	TRBJ2-5	TGCAGTGCCCGAACGGGAGTCATCGAGACCCAGTACTTC	CSARTGVIETQYF
NA	12	many	TRBV29-1	TRBJ2-2	TGCAGCGTTGAAGTGCGTAACGGGGAGCTGTTTTTT	CSVEVRNGELFF
NA	15	few	TRBV6-5	TRBJ1-5	TGTGCCAGCAGTGTAGGAAGGAGAGGCAATCAGCCCCAGCATTTT	CASSVGRRGNQPQHF
NA	15	few	TRBV5-6	TRBJ1-1	TGTGCCAGCAGCTTGGTGTCAGGGAGAAGGACTGAAGCTTTCTTT	CASSLVSGRRTEAFF
TRBD1	15	once	TRBV25-1	TRBJ2-2	TGTGCCAGCAGTCCCGGGACAGGGTTAGGCGGGGAGCTGTTTTTT	CASSPGTGLGGELFF